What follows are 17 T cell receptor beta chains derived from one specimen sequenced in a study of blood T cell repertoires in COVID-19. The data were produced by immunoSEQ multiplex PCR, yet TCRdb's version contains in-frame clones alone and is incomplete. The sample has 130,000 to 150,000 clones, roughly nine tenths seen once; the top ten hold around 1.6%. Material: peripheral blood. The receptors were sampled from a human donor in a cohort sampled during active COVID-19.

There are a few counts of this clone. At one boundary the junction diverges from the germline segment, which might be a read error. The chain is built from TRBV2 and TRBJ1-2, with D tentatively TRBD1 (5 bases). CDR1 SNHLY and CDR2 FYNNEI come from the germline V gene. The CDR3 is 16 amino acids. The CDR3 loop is CASSINEQGGDYGYTF. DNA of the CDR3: TGTGCCAGCAGTATTAACGAGCAGGGAGGAGACTACGGCTACACCTTC.

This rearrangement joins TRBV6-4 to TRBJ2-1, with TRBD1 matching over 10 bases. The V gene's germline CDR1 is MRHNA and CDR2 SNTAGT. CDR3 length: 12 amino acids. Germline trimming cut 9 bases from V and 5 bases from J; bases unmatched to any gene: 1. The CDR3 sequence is CARDRGHNEQFF. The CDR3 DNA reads TGTGCCAGAGACAGGGGGCACAATGAGCAGTTCTTC.

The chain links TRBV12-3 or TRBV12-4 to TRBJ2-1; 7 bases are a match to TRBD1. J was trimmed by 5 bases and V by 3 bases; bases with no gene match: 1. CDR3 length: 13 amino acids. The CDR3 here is CASSLGQHNEQFF. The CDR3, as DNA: TGTGCCAGCAGTTTGGGACAGCACAATGAGCAGTTCTTC.

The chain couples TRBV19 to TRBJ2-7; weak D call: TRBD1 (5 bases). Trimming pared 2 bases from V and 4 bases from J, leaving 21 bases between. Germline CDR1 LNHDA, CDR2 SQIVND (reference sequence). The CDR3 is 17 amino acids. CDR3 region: CASSILHSLGHRYEQYF. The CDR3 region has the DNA TGTGCCAGTAGTATACTTCACAGCCTAGGACACAGATACGAGCAGTACTTC.

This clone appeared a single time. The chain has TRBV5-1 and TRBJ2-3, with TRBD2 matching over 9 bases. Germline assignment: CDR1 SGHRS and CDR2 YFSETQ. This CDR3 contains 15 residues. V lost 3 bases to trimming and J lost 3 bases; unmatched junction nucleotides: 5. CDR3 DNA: TGCGCCAGCAGCTCCCTAGCGGGGCCTACAGATACGCAGTATTTT. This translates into CASSSLAGPTDTQYF.

CDR3 bases: TGTGCCATCAGTGTGGGGCAGGGGTACGAGCAGTACTTC. This sequence encodes CAISVGQGYEQYF. The J gene is TRBJ2-7, the V gene TRBV10-3; a weak D match, TRBD1 (6 bases). Trimming pared 4 bases from V and 4 bases from J, leaving 11 bases between. Germline-derived CDR1 and CDR2 are ENHRY and SYGVKD. The CDR3 covers 13 residues.

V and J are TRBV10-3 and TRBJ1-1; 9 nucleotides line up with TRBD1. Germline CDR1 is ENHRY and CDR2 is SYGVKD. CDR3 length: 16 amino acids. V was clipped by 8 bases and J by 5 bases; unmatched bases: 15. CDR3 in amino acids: CAISQRGNRGLTEAFF. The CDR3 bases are TGTGCCATCTCCCAACGGGGGAACAGGGGGCTTACTGAAGCTTTCTTT.

CDR3 in amino acids: CASSRGGPETQYF. The CDR3 coding sequence is TGTGCCAGCAGCCGGGGGGGCCCGGAGACCCAGTACTTC. The chain uses TRBV5-6 and TRBJ2-5; 8 bases fit TRBD2. CDR1 SGHDT and CDR2 YYEEEE come from the germline V gene. The ends lost 4 bases at V and 5 bases at J; junction bases unmatched: 4. The CDR3 consists of 13 residues.

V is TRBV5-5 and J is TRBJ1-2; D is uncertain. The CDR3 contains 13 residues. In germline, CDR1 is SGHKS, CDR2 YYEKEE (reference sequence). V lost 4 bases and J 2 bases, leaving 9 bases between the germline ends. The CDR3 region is CASSTDGNYGYTF. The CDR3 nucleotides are TGTGCCAGCAGCACTGACGGGAACTATGGCTACACCTTC.

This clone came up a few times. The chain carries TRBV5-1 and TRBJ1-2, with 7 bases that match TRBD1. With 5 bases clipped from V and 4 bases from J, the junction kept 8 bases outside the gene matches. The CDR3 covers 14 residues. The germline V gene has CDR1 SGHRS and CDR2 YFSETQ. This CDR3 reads CASRGGQAVYGYTF. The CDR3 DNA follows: TGCGCCAGCAGGGGTGGACAGGCCGTCTATGGCTACACCTTC. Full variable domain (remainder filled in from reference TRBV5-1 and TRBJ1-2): KAGVTQTPRYLIKTRGQQVTLSCSPISGHRSVSWYQQTPGQGLQFLFEYFSETQRNKGNFPGRFSGRQFSNSRSEMNVSTLELGDSALYLCASRGGQAVYGYTFGSGTRLTVV.

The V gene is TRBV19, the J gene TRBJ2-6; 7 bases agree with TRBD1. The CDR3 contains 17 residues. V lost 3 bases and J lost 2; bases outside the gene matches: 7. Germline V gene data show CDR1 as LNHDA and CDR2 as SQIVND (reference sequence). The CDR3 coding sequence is TGTGCCAGTAGTATTCGGACAGGTCTCACTGGGGCCAACGTCCTGACTTTC. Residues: CASSIRTGLTGANVLTF.

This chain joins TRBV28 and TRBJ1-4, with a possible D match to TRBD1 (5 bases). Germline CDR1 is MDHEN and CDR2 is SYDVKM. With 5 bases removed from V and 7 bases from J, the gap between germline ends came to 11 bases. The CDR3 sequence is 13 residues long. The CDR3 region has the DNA TGTGCCAGCAGTACCCAGACAGTTGAAAAACTGTTTTTT. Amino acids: CASSTQTVEKLFF.

CDR3 in DNA: TGTGCCAGTAGTCCTTGGGACGAGGGGGCTCGGAATGAGCAGTTCTTC. Protein: CASSPWDEGARNEQFF. This sequence joins TRBV19 and TRBJ2-1; the match to TRBD1 covers 7 bases. CDR1 and CDR2 from the germline V gene are LNHDA and SQIVND (reference sequence). The CDR3 has 16 residues. J lost 7 bases, V lost 5 bases, and 14 bases had no gene match.

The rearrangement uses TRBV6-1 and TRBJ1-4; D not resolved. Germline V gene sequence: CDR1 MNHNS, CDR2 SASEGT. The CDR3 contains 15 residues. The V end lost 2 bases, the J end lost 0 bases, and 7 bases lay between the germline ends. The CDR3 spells CASSETPATNEKLFF. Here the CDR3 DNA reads TGTGCCAGCAGTGAAACCCCAGCAACTAATGAAAAACTGTTTTTT.

CDR3 amino acids: CASSVLAGRNQYF. The CDR3 DNA is TGCGCCAGCAGTGTACTAGCGGGACGGAACCAGTACTTC. The chain has TRBV10-2 and TRBJ2-5, with 10 positions matching TRBD2. The J segment lost 10 bases and the V segment lost 4 bases, leaving 6 bases of the junction unmatched. Germline loops: CDR1 WSHSY, CDR2 SAAADI. The CDR3 covers 13 residues.

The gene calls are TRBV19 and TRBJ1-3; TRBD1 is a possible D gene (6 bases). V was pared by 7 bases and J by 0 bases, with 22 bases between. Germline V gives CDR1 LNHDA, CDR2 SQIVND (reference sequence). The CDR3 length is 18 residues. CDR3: CASIPRGGTALSGNTIYF. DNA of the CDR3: TGTGCCAGTATCCCAAGGGGGGGAACAGCCCTCTCTGGAAACACCATATATTTT.

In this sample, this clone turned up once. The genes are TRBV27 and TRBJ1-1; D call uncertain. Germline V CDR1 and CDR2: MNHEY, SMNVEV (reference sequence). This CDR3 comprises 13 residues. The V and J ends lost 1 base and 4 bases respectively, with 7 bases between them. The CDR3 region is CASSLFTGTEAFF. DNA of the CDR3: TGTGCCAGCAGTTTATTTACGGGCACTGAAGCTTTCTTT.